A selection of T cell receptor beta chains follows, all from one sample in a study of blood T cell repertoires in COVID-19. The repertoire was sequenced with immunoSEQ multiplex PCR; TCRdb's copy has only in-frame clones and lacks some. The repertoire has about 490,000 clones, over 75% of them found once; the top ten carry roughly 3.1%. Sequencing used peripheral blood. The receptors originated from a human donor in a cohort sampled during active COVID-19. The conserved cysteine and the conserved F or W are not part of the CDR3 here. D genes are given only for firm matches.

>TRBJ1-2|TRBV27|-
ASSFSRSGGYT
>TRBJ2-7|TRBV7-2|TRBD2
ASSLGLAGFYEQY
>TRBJ1-4|TRBV5-1|-
ASSLDRQSNEKLF
>TRBJ2-2|TRBV30|TRBD2
AWRGREGPSGELF
>TRBJ2-5|TRBV29-1|TRBD2
SVGLAGPQETQY
>TRBJ1-2|TRBV19|TRBD1
ASSPGTGIGNYGYT
>TRBJ2-7|TRBV7-9|-
ASSPQQATYEQY
>TRBJ1-2|TRBV11-2|TRBD1
ASSLGQGYGYT
>TRBJ2-1|TRBV9|TRBD2
ASSGAAGDGEQF
>TRBJ2-1|TRBV6-1|TRBD2
ASSEISGLSYNEQF
>TRBJ2-2|TRBV5-1|TRBD2
ASSFTSGSVNTGELF
>TRBJ2-7|TRBV5-6|TRBD1
ASSLGTGPYEQY
>TRBJ1-2|TRBV5-1|-
ASSPMTGNYGYT
>TRBJ1-3|TRBV5-5|-
ASSLGGTPGGNTIY
>TRBJ1-1|TRBV29-1|-
SVDEGTSEAF
>TRBJ1-1|TRBV5-4|TRBD1
ASSEIGTGRGGEAF
>TRBJ1-2|TRBV6-4|-
ASSDSSRQGGNYGYT
>TRBJ1-2|TRBV2|TRBD1
ASSEFDRAYGYT
>TRBJ1-1|TRBV5-5|-
ASSLGGGTNTEAF
>TRBJ2-7|TRBV10-3|TRBD2
AISDPVSGNYEQY
>TRBJ2-1|TRBV9|TRBD1
ASSETSGTGIHEQF
>TRBJ1-4|TRBV6-1|-
ASSEPGNEKLF
>TRBJ1-2|TRBV29-1|-
SVGGVQANYGYT
>TRBJ1-1|TRBV7-2|-
ASSPYHEAVNTEAF
>TRBJ2-7|TRBV12-3/TRBV12-4|-
ASSPYDWYEQY
>TRBJ2-3|TRBV11-3|TRBD2
ASSLGVSGGTDTQY
>TRBJ2-4|TRBV27|TRBD2
ASSLSAGRKNIQY
>TRBJ2-3|TRBV13|TRBD2
ASSSSGNPDTQY
>TRBJ1-5|TRBV19|-
ASSISSNQPQH
>TRBJ2-3|TRBV7-3|TRBD2
ASSLEASGYVTDTQY
>TRBJ2-3|TRBV9|TRBD2
ASSPRGGRRASGRTDTQY
>TRBJ2-7|TRBV5-1|-
ASSSLRGAYEQY
>TRBJ1-2|TRBV30|-
AWSLRVGRGYT
>TRBJ1-1|TRBV28|TRBD1
ASSPGTAEAF
>TRBJ2-3|TRBV4-2|TRBD2
ASSPGAGERTDTQY
>TRBJ2-7|TRBV9|TRBD1
ASSRQTGGGYEQY
>TRBJ2-3|TRBV7-2|TRBD2
ASSLRSSGNTDTQY
>TRBJ1-1|TRBV29-1|TRBD1
SAQDRADTEAF
>TRBJ2-3|TRBV7-9|TRBD2
ASSSSGRRTDTQY
>TRBJ2-7|TRBV7-8|-
ASSPETVFSYEQY
>TRBJ2-3|TRBV6-5|TRBD2
ASEGLAGLTDTQY
>TRBJ1-5|TRBV13|-
ASSLDREQPQH
>TRBJ1-1|TRBV20-1|-
SASQETEAF
>TRBJ1-5|TRBV30|TRBD1
AWDGQGVGQPQH
>TRBJ2-1|TRBV24-1|-
ATSAAVLRHGNEQF
>TRBJ1-1|TRBV5-1|TRBD1
ASVPGQVIFSSTPHEAF
>TRBJ2-1|TRBV11-3|TRBD2
ASSLGGLADLYNEQF
>TRBJ2-1|TRBV20-1|TRBD2
SASLTSGILSYNEQF